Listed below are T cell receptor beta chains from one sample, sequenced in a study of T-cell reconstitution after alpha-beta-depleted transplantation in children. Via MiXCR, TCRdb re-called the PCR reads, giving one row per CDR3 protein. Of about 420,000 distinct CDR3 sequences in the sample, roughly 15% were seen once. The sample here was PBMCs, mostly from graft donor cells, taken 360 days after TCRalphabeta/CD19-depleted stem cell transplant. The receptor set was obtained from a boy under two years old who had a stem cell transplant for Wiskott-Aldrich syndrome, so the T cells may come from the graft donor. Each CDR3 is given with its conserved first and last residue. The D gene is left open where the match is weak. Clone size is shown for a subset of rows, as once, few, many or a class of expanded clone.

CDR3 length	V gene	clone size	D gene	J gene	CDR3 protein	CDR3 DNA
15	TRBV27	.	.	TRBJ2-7	CASSLVGYMGHEQYF	TGTGCCAGCAGTTTAGTCGGGTATATGGGCCACGAGCAGTACTTC
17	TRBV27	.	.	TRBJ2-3	CASSQSFGGLSTDTQYF	TGTGCCAGCAGTCAGTCCTTTGGCGGGCTGAGCACAGATACGCAGTATTTT
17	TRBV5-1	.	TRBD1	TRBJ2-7	CASSSRWGTADSYEQYF	TGCGCCAGCAGCTCGCGCTGGGGGACAGCCGATTCCTACGAGCAGTACTTC
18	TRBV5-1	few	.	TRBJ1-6	CASSFFGGSSSYNSPLHF	TGCGCCAGCAGCTTCTTCGGGGGCAGCAGCTCCTATAATTCACCCCTCCACTTT
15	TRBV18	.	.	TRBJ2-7	CASSLRQGGTYEQYF	TGTGCCAGCTCCCTACGACAGGGAGGGACCTACGAGCAGTACTTC
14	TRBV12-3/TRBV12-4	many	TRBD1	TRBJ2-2	CASSRTGNTGELFF	TGTGCCAGCAGTCGGACAGGGAACACCGGGGAGCTGTTTTTT
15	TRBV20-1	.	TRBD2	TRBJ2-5	CSARPYGGAGETQYF	TGCAGTGCTAGACCCTACGGGGGGGCAGGGGAGACCCAGTACTTC
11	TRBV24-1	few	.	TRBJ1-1	CATRLGSEAFF	TGTGCCACTCGATTAGGGTCTGAAGCTTTCTTT
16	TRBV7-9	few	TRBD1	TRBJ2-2	CASSEGGALNTGELFF	TGTGCCAGCAGCGAAGGGGGCGCATTAAACACCGGGGAGCTGTTTTTT
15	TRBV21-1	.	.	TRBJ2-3	CASSNQGRSTDTQYF	TGTGCCAGCAGCAATCAGGGTCGTAGCACAGATACGCAGTATTTT
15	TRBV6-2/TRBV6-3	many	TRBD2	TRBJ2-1	CASSRLAGPYNEQFF	TGTGCCAGCAGTCGACTAGCGGGACCCTACAATGAGCAGTTCTTC
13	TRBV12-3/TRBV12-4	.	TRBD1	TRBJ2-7	CASSTTGIYEQYF	TGTGCCAGCAGTACGACAGGGATATACGAGCAGTACTTC
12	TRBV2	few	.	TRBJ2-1	CASSEIRSEQFF	TGTGCCAGCAGTGAAATCCGCTCTGAGCAGTTCTTC
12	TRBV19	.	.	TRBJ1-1	CASSRDAGDPFF	TGTGCCAGTAGCAGGGACGCAGGGGATCCTTTCTTT
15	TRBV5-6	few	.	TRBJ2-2	CASSLTQGVTGELFF	TGTGCCAGCAGCTTGACCCAGGGTGTCACCGGGGAGCTGTTTTTT
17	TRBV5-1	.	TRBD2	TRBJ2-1	CASSLGTSRPSYNEQFF	TGCGCCAGCAGCTTGGGGACTAGCAGACCCTCCTACAATGAGCAGTTCTTC
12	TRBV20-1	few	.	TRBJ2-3	CSAVPSTDTQYF	TGCAGTGCTGTGCCTAGCACAGATACGCAGTATTTT
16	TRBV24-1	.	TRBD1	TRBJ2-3	CATSDRGQTITDTQYF	TGTGCCACCAGTGACCGGGGACAGACAATCACAGATACGCAGTATTTT
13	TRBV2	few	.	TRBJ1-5	CASSVGVRQPQHF	TGTGCCAGCAGTGTTGGGGTCAGACAGCCCCAGCATTTT
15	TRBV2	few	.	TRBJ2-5	CASKDRAGAQETQYF	TGTGCCAGCAAGGATCGGGCGGGGGCGCAAGAGACCCAGTACTTC
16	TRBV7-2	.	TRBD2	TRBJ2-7	CASSFSGRVLSYEQYF	TGTGCCAGCAGCTTTAGCGGGAGGGTCCTCTCCTACGAGCAGTACTTC
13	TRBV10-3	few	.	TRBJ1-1	CAISESGGPEAFF	TGTGCCATCAGTGAGTCAGGGGGTCCTGAAGCTTTCTTT
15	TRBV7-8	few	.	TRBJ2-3	CASREDLGLTDTQYF	TGTGCCAGCAGAGAAGACCTAGGACTCACAGATACGCAGTATTTT
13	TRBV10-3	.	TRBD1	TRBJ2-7	CAIRDRDTYEQYF	TGTGCCATCAGAGACAGGGATACCTACGAGCAGTACTTC
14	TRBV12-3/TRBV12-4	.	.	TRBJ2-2	CASRPDIITGELFF	TGTGCCAGCAGACCGGATATAATCACCGGGGAGCTGTTTTTT
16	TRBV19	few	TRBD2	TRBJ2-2	CASTRGRPLNTGELFF	TGTGCCAGTACCCGCGGGAGGCCCCTAAACACCGGGGAGCTGTTTTTT
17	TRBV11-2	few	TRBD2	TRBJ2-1	CASSSRLAGGRWNEQFF	TGTGCCAGCAGCTCCAGACTAGCGGGGGGCCGGTGGAATGAGCAGTTCTTC
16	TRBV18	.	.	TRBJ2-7	CASSPPGYRSSYEQYF	TGTGCCAGCTCACCACCGGGTTATAGGAGTTCCTACGAGCAGTACTTC
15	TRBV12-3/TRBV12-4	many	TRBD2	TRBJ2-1	CASRISGRDYNEQFF	TGTGCCAGCAGGATTAGCGGGAGAGACTACAATGAGCAGTTCTTC
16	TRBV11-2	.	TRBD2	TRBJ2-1	CASSLEGLAGLYEQFF	TGTGCCAGCAGCTTAGAGGGGCTAGCGGGACTTTATGAGCAGTTCTTC
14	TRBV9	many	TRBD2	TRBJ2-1	CASSPGLADNEQFF	TGTGCCAGCAGTCCGGGACTAGCGGACAATGAGCAGTTCTTC
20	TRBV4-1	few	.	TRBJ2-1	CASSPWGLTTIESSYNEQFF	TGCGCCAGCAGCCCATGGGGACTGACGACGATTGAGAGCTCCTACAATGAGCAGTTCTTC
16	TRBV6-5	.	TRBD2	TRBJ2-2	CASSTSGGPYTGELFF	TGTGCCAGCAGTACTAGCGGGGGGCCGTACACCGGGGAGCTGTTTTTT
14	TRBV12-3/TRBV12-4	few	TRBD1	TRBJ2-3	CASSYRGRTDTQYF	TGTGCCAGCAGTTACAGGGGTCGCACAGATACGCAGTATTTT
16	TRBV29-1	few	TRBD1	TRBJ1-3	CSVRGGTGISGNTIYF	TGCAGCGTCCGAGGGGGGACAGGCATCTCTGGAAACACCATATATTTT
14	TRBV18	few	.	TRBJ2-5	CASSPPGARETQYF	TGTGCCAGCTCACCCCCAGGGGCGCGGGAGACCCAGTACTTC
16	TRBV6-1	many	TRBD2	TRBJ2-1	CASSRLAGGPYNEQFF	TGTGCCAGCAGTCGACTAGCGGGAGGGCCTTACAATGAGCAGTTCTTC
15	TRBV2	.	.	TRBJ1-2	CASSPLLAGGYGYTF	TGTGCCAGCAGTCCCTTATTGGCGGGGGGCTATGGCTACACCTTC
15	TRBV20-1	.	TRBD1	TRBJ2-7	CSARETGTGTYEQYF	TGCAGTGCTAGAGAAACCGGGACAGGGACCTACGAGCAGTACTTC
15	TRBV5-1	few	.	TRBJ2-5	CASSLSGARQETQYF	TGCGCCAGCAGCTTATCGGGGGCCAGGCAAGAGACCCAGTACTTC
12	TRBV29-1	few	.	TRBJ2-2	CSVSSTGEKLFF	TGCAGCGTTTCCTCGACAGGAGAGAAGCTGTTTTTT
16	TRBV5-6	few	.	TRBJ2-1	CASSLVRGVYHNEQFF	TGTGCCAGCAGCTTGGTCAGGGGAGTCTACCACAATGAGCAGTTCTTC
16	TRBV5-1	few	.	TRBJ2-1	CASSIQGRSFYNEQFF	TGCGCCAGCAGCATCCAGGGTAGATCCTTCTACAATGAGCAGTTCTTC
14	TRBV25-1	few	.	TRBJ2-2	CASSGTENTGELFF	TGTGCCAGCAGTGGGACAGAAAACACCGGGGAGCTGTTTTTT
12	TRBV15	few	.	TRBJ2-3	CATSSFTDTQYF	TGTGCCACCAGCAGCTTCACAGATACGCAGTATTTT
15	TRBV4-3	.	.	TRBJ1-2	CASSQEALGGYGYTF	TGCGCCAGCAGCCAAGAGGCCTTGGGGGGCTATGGCTACACCTTC
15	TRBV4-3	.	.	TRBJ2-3	CASSQERYSTDTQYF	TGCGCCAGCAGCCAAGAAAGGTACAGCACAGATACGCAGTATTTT
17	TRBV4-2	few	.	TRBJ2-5	CASSPRGPSVREETQYF	TGTGCCAGCAGCCCACGAGGACCTAGCGTTCGGGAAGAGACCCAGTACTTC
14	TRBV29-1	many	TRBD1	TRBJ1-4	CSVEVDRGVEKLFF	TGCAGCGTTGAAGTCGACAGGGGGGTTGAAAAACTGTTTTTT
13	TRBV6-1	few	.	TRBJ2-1	CASMKTRSNEQFF	TGTGCCAGCATGAAGACTAGGAGCAATGAGCAGTTCTTC
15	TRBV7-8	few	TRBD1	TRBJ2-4	CASSHWTGRGNIQYF	TGTGCCAGCAGCCATTGGACAGGGCGAGGAAACATTCAGTACTTC
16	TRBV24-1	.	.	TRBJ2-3	CATSDLEESSTDTQYF	TGTGCCACCAGTGATTTGGAGGAATCTAGCACAGATACGCAGTATTTT
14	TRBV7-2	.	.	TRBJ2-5	CASSLNQGPETQYF	TGTGCCAGCAGCTTAAACCAGGGGCCAGAGACCCAGTACTTC